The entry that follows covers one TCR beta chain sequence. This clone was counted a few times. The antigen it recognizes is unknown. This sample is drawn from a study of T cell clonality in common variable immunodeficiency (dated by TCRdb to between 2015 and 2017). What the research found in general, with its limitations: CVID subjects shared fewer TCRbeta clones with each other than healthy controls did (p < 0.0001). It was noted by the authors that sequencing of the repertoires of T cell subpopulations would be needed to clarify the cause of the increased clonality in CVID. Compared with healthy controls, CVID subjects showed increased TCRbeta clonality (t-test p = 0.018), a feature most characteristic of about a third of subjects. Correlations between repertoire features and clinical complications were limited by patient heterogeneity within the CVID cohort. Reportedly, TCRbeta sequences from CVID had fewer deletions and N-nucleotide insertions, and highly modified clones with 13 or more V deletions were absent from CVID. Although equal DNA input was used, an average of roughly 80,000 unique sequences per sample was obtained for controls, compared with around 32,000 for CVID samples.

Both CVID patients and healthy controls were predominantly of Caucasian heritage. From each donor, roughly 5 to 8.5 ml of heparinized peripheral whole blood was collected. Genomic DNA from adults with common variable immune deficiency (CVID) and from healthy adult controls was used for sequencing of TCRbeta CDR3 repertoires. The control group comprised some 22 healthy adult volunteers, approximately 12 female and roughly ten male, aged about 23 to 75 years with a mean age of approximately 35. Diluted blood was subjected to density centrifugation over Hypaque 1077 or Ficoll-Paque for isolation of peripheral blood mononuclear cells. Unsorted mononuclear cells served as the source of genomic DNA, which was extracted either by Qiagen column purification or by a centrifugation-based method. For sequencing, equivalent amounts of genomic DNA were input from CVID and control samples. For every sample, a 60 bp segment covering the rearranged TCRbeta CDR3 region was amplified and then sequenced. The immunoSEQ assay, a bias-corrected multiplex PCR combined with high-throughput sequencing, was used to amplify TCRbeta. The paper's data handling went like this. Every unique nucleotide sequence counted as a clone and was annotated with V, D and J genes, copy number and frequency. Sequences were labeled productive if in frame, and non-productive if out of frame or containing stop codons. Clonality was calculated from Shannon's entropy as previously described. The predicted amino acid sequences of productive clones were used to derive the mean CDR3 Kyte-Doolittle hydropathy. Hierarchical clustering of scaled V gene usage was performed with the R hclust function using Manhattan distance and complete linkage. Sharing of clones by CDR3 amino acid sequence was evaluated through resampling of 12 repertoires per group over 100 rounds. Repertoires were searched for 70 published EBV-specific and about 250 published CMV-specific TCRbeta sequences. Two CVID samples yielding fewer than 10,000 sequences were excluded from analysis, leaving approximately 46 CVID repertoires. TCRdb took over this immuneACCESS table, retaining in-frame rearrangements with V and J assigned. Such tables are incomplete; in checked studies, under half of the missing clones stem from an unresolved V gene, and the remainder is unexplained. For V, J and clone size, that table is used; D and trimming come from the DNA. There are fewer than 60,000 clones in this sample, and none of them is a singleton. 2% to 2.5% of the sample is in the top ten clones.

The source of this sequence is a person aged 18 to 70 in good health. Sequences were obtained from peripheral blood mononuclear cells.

The sequenced part of the CDR3 DNA is TGTGCCAGCAGCCTGTTCGGGGGTAGGGAGACG. This translates into CASSLFGGRET. The entire CDR3 protein is CASSLFGGRETQYF. Rearrangement joined TRBV7-2 to TRBJ2-3; TRBD2 is perhaps the D gene, given 6 matching bases. Coverage ceases 3 residues before the CDR3 finishes, and the germline J gene fills in the end. Sequences SGHTA (CDR1) and FQGNSA (CDR2) are obtained from the germline V gene. From cysteine to phenylalanine, the CDR3 is 14 amino acids long. Only the CDR3 bases that were read are kept: 33 of them, in frame from base 1.